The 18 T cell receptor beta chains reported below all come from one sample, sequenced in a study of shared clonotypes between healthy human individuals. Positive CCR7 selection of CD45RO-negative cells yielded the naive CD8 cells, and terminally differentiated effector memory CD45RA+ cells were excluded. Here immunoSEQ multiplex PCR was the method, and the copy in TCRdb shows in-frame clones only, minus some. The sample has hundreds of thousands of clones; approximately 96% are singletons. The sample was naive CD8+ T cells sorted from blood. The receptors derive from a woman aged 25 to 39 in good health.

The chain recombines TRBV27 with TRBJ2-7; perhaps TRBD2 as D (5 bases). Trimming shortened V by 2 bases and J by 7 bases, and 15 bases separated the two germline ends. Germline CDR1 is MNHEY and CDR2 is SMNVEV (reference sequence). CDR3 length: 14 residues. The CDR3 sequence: CASSLGLGPGEQYF. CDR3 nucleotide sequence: TGTGCCAGCAGTTTAGGGTTAGGGCCGGGGGAGCAGTACTTC.

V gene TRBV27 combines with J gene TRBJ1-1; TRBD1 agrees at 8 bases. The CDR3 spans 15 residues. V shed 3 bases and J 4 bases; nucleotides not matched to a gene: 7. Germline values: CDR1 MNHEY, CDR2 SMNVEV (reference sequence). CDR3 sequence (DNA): TGTGCCAGCAGTTTCTCGACAGGGGCCGTCACTGAAGCTTTCTTT. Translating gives CASSFSTGAVTEAFF.

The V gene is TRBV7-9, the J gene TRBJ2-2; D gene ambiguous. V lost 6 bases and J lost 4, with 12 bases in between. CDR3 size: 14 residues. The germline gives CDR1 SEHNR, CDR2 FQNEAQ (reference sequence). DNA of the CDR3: TGTGCCAGCAGGCTTGATCCGGGCACCGGGGAGCTGTTTTTT. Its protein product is CASRLDPGTGELFF.

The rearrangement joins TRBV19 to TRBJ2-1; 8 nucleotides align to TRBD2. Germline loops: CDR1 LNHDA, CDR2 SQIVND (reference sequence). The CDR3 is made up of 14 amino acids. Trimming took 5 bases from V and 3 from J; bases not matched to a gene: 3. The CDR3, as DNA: TGTGCCAGTAGTGCGACTAGCGACTACAATGAGCAGTTCTTC. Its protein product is CASSATSDYNEQFF.

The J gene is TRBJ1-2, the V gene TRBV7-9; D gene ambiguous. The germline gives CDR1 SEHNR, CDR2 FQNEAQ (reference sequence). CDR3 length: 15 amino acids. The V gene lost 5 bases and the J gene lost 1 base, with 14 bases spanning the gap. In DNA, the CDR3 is TGTGCCAGCAGCGCCGACATCGGACTTAACTATGGCTACACCTTC. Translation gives CASSADIGLNYGYTF.

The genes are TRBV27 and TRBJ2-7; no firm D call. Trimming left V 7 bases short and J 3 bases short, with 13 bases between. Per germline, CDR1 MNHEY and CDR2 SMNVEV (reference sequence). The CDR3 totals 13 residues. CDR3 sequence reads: CASTNFSGYEQYF. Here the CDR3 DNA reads TGTGCCAGCACCAACTTTTCGGGCTACGAGCAGTACTTC.

CDR3 nucleotides: TGTGCCAGCAGCCCCGGTTCTTCGATCTACGAGCAGTACTTC. Its protein product is CASSPGSSIYEQYF. V and J are TRBV7-6 and TRBJ2-7; no definite D call. The CDR3 has 14 amino acids. Trimming removed 5 bases at V and 3 bases at J, with 14 bases between. Germline V gene data show CDR1 as SGHVS and CDR2 as FNYEAQ.

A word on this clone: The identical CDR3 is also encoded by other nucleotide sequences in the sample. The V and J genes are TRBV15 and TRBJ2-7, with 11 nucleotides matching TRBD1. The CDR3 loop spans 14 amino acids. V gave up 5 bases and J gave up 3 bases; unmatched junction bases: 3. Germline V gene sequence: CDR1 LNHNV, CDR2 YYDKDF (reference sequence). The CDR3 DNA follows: TGTGCCACCAGCCCGGGACAGGGGGGCTACGAGCAGTACTTC. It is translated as CATSPGQGGYEQYF. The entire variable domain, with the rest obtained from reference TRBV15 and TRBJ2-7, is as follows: DAMVIQNPRYQVTQFGKPVTLSCSQTLNHNVMYWYQQKSSQAPKLLFHYYDKDFNNEADTPDNFQSRRPNTSFCFLDIRSPGLGDTAMYLCATSPGQGGYEQYFGPGTRLTVT.

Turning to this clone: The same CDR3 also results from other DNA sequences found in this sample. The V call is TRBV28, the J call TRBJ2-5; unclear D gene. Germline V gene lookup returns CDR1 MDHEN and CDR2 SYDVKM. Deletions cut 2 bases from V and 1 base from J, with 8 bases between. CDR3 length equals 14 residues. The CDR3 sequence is CASSLMAVQETQYF. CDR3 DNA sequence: TGTGCCAGCAGTTTAATGGCAGTCCAAGAGACCCAGTACTTC.

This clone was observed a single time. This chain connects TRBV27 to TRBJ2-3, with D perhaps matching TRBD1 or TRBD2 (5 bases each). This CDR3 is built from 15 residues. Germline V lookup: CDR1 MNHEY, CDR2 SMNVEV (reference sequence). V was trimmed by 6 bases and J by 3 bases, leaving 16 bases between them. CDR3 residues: CASSTRTRGTDTQYF. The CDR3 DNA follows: TGTGCCAGCAGCACGAGAACTAGGGGAACAGATACGCAGTATTTT.

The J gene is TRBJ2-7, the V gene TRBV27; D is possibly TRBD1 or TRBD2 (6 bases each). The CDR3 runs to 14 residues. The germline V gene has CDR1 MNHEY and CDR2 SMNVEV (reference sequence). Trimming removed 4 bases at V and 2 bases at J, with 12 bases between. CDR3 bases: TGTGCCAGCAGTTCGCTGGGGGGCGCCTACGAGCAGTACTTC. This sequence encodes CASSSLGGAYEQYF.

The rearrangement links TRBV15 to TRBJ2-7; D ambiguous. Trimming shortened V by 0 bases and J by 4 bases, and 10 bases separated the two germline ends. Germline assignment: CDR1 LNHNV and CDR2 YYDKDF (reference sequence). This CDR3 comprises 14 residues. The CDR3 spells CATSRDRSTYEQYF. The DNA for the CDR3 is TGTGCCACCAGCAGAGACAGGAGCACTTACGAGCAGTACTTC.

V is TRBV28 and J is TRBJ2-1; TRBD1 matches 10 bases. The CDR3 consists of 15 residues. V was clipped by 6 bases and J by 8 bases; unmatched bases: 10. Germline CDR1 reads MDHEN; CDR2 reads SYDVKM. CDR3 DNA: TGTGCCAGCAGCCTCATGGGACAGGGGAATTATGAGCAGTTCTTC. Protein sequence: CASSLMGQGNYEQFF.

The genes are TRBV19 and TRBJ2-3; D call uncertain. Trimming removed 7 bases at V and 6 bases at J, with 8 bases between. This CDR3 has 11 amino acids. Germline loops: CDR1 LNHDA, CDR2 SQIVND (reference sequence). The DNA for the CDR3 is TGTGCCAGTACTTATTGGGATACGCAGTATTTT. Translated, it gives CASTYWDTQYF.

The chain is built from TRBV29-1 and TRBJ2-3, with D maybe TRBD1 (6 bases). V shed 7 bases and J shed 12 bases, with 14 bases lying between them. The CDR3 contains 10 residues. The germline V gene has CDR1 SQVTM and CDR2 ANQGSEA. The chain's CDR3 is CSGKQGTQYF. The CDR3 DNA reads TGCAGCGGGAAACAGGGAACACAGTATTTT.

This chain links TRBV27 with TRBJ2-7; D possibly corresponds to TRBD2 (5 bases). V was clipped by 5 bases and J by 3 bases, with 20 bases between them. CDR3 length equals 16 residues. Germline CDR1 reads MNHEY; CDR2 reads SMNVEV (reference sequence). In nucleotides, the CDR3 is TGTGCCAGCAGTCCCCCATACTTCGGGGAACGCTACGAGCAGTACTTC. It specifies CASSPPYFGERYEQYF.

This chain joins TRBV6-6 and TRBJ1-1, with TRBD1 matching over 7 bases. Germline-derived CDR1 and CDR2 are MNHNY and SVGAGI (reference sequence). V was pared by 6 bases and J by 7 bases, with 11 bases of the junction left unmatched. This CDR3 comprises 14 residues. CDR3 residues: CASRHGGGSGEAFF. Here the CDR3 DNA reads TGTGCCAGCAGACATGGAGGGGGCAGTGGTGAAGCTTTCTTT.

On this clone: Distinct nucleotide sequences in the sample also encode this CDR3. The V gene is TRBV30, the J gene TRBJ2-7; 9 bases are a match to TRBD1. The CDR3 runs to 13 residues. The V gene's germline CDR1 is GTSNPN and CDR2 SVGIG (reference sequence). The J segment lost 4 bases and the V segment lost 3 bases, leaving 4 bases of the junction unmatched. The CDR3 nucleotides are TGTGCCTGGAGCGCGGGACAGGGTTACGAGCAGTACTTC. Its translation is CAWSAGQGYEQYF. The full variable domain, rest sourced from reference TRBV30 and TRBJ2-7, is SQTIHQWPATLVQPVGSPLSLECTVEGTSNPNLYWYRQAAGRGLQLLFYSVGIGQISSEVPQNLSASRPQDRQFILSSKKLLLSDSGFYLCAWSAGQGYEQYFGPGTRLTVT.